The clone carrying this T cell receptor (beta chain) was picked up a small number of times. Its specificity is not known. The sample comes from a study of beta chain features in type 1 diabetes. General study results and limits: Since sequencing was performed on cDNA, cells with high TCR expression could be over-represented. Naive, central memory and Treg TCRB repertoires seemed to resemble each other more closely in patients than they did in healthy donors. In all four CD4+ subsets, TCRB CDR3 length was significantly, moderately reduced in type 1 diabetes.

The study reverse transcribed the entire isolated RNA, so it sequenced expressed TCRB transcripts. Produced via immunoSEQ multiplex PCR; TCRdb's table is partial and in-frame only. The sample contains over 650,000 clones, around an eighth of which appear only once. It was via CD45RO/CCR7/CD25/CD127/CD95/CD27 that CD4+ naive, central memory, regulatory and stem cell-like memory cells were sorted. The CDR3 contains 13 residues. Trimming left V 6 bases short and J 6 bases short, with 15 bases between. Germline V gene data show CDR1 as SEHNR and CDR2 as FQNEAQ (reference sequence). The TCR comes from a man aged 18-30 years with type 1 diabetes. Sequenced input: naive CD4+ T cells from blood. V is TRBV7-9 and J is TRBJ2-7; either TRBD1 or TRBD2 may supply D (5 bases each). The CDR3 region is CASRNSGASEQYF. In DNA form, the CDR3 reads TGTGCCAGCAGGAACTCCGGGGCCAGCGAGCAGTACTTC.